The 26 T cell receptor beta chains presented below share a single source sample, sequenced in a study of monozygotic twins with inflammatory bowel disease. TCRdb re-analyzed the 5' RACE reads; it lists each CDR3 protein once, without DNA. The ten most abundant clones cover over 2.5% of a sample with about 160,000 distinct CDR3 sequences. Input material: blood. These receptors were obtained from a human donor with ulcerative colitis or Crohn's disease, or a healthy co-twin of an affected twin (not recorded which).

The chain employs TRBV5-1 and TRBJ2-2; TCRdb outputs TRBD2, but without DNA this stays unchecked. Germline values: CDR1 SGHRS, CDR2 YFSETQ. This CDR3 contains 18 residues. CDR3 residues: CASSLAPSGLANTGELFF. The full variable domain, its missing parts supplied by reference TRBV5-1 and TRBJ2-2, is KAGVTQTPRYLIKTRGQQVTLSCSPISGHRSVSWYQQTPGQGLQFLFEYFSETQRNKGNFPGRFSGRQFSNSRSEMNVSTLELGDSALYLCASSLAPSGLANTGELFFGEGSRLTVL.

This chain uses TRBV24-1 with TRBJ2-2; TCRdb's D call of TRBD1 is untestable without DNA. Germline assignment: CDR1 KGHDR and CDR2 SFDVKD. The CDR3 extends over 15 amino acids. The CDR3 region is CATSDLGDPAGELFF.

The genes are TRBV11-2 and TRBJ2-5; TCRdb returns TRBD1, unconfirmable since there is no DNA. The CDR3 runs 18 residues. The germline CDR1 and CDR2 sequences are SGHAT and FQNNGV. Here the CDR3 reads CASSLDPTGETWVETQYF.

The chain joins TRBV9 to TRBJ2-7. The CDR3 is made up of 14 amino acids. The V gene's germline CDR1 is SGDLS and CDR2 YYNGEE. The CDR3 protein is CASSVASGSYEQYF. The full variable domain, completed using reference TRBV9 and TRBJ2-7, is DSGVTQTPKHLITATGQRVTLRCSPRSGDLSVYWYQQSLDQGLQFLIQYYNGEERAKGNILERFSAQQFPDLHSELNLSSLELGDSALYFCASSVASGSYEQYFGPGTRLTVT.

The CDR3 protein is CASSPRRQGGYEQYF. V and J are TRBV18 and TRBJ2-7; the TRBD1 assignment by TCRdb is unverifiable without DNA. This CDR3 has 15 residues. Germline loops: CDR1 KGHSH, CDR2 LQKENI.

The chain recombines TRBV6-2 or TRBV6-3 with TRBJ2-7; TCRdb gives TRBD2 as the D gene, but with no DNA this cannot be confirmed. This CDR3 has 13 residues. Germline CDR1 and CDR2: MNHEY and SVGEGT. The CDR3 here is CATDTGLSYEQYF.

The rearrangement joins TRBV20-1 to TRBJ2-7; the TRBD2 assignment by TCRdb is unverifiable without DNA. The CDR3 spans 14 residues. Germline CDR1 DFQATT, CDR2 SNEGSKA (reference sequence). CDR3 sequence reads: CSASRIFLANEQYF.

The rearrangement links TRBV14 to TRBJ2-5; TCRdb lists TRBD1, though no DNA is available to test this call. Germline V gene sequence: CDR1 SGHDN, CDR2 FVKESK. This CDR3 has 14 residues. Here the CDR3 reads CASSLNGGGKTQYF.

The chain links TRBV4-1 to TRBJ2-7. The CDR3 consists of 15 residues. Looked up from germline, CDR1 is MGHRA and CDR2 is YSYEKL. CDR3: CASSHPRLGSYEQYF.

The chain uses TRBV28 and TRBJ2-7; TCRdb picks TRBD1, but there is no DNA to check that call. CDR3 length: 15 residues. Per the germline V gene, CDR1 is MDHEN and CDR2 is SYDVKM. CDR3: CASSFLSSPSYEQYF.

The gene calls are TRBV20-1 and TRBJ2-1; TCRdb gives TRBD1 as the D gene, but with no DNA this cannot be confirmed. CDR1 DFQATT and CDR2 SNEGSKA come from the germline V gene (reference sequence). CDR3 length: 16 amino acids. This CDR3 is CSADHRGSGNYNEQFF.

The V and J genes are TRBV12-2 and TRBJ2-1; TCRdb selects TRBD2, and the lack of DNA leaves this call unchecked. TRBV12-2 is a listed pseudogene. The CDR3 is 15 amino acids. The CDR3 sequence is CASLGGSGRKNEQFF.

V gene TRBV6-1 combines with J gene TRBJ2-7. Per germline, CDR1 MNHNS and CDR2 SASEGT. The CDR3 covers 14 residues. The CDR3: CASSEAPRYYEQYF.

This rearrangement joins TRBV11-1 to TRBJ2-1; the TCRdb call, TRBD1, lacks DNA for checking. This CDR3 is 18 amino acids long. Germline CDR1 reads SGHAT; CDR2 reads FQDESV (reference sequence). This CDR3 is CASSLEAPYRDQNNEQFF.

The V and J genes are TRBV20-1 and TRBJ2-7; as DNA is missing, the TRBD2 call by TCRdb cannot be tested. Germline CDR1 reads DFQATT; CDR2 reads SNEGSKA (reference sequence). The CDR3 extends over 16 amino acids. The CDR3: CSASQVPGLAVDEQYF.

The chain couples TRBV7-2 to TRBJ2-7; TCRdb indicates TRBD1, and absent DNA this call remains unverified. The CDR3 has 13 amino acids. In germline, CDR1 is SGHTA, CDR2 FQGNSA. Here the CDR3 reads CASSYRGAYEQYF.

The CDR3 loop reads CASSYRQTGELFF. The chain carries TRBV6-5 and TRBJ2-2. CDR1 is MNHEY, CDR2 SVGAGI, per germline. This CDR3 contains 13 residues.

The rearrangement uses TRBV7-2 and TRBJ2-3. The CDR3 loop spans 15 amino acids. Germline-derived CDR1 and CDR2 are SGHTA and FQGNSA. The chain's CDR3 is CASSLAAISTDTQYF.

The rearrangement links TRBV4-3 to TRBJ2-5; TCRdb calls TRBD1, which cannot be checked without DNA. CDR3 length equals 13 residues. In germline, CDR1 is LGHNA, CDR2 YSLEER. The chain's CDR3 is CASSQDAGKTQYF.

CDR3 region: CASTLALTGELFF. The chain links TRBV28 to TRBJ2-2; TCRdb designates TRBD2, a call that cannot be tested without DNA. The CDR3 runs 13 residues. Germline V gives CDR1 MDHEN, CDR2 SYDVKM.

The chain uses TRBV6-1 and TRBJ2-7; TCRdb selects TRBD1, and the lack of DNA leaves this call unchecked. Germline V gives CDR1 MNHNS, CDR2 SASEGT. The length of the CDR3 is 14 residues. The CDR3 sequence is CASSPQGAASEQYF.

The CDR3: CASSLERGVYEQYF. V is TRBV5-5 and J is TRBJ2-7; TCRdb's assignment of TRBD1 cannot be checked, as there is no DNA. Per germline, CDR1 SGHKS and CDR2 YYEKEE (reference sequence). The CDR3 is 14 amino acids.

The CDR3 loop reads CASSFSGSDTQYF. The V call is TRBV5-1, the J call TRBJ2-3; TCRdb names TRBD2, which stays unverified in the absence of DNA. The germline CDR1 and CDR2 sequences are SGHRS and YFSETQ. The CDR3 sequence is 13 residues long.

J is TRBJ2-2 and V is TRBV11-2; TCRdb's D gene call, TRBD2, goes unchecked for lack of DNA. The germline CDR1 and CDR2 sequences are SGHAT and FQNNGV. The CDR3 contains 18 residues. The CDR3 here is CASSLVVWASGNTGELFF. Full variable domain (missing parts from reference TRBV11-2 and TRBJ2-2): EAGVAQSPRYKIIEKRQSVAFWCNPISGHATLYWYQQILGQGPKLLIQFQNNGVVDDSQLPKDRFSAERLKGVDSTLKIQPAKLEDSAVYLCASSLVVWASGNTGELFFGEGSRLTVL.

The chain joins TRBV3-1 to TRBJ2-2; TCRdb proposes TRBD2, but this gene call is untestable without DNA. CDR1 and CDR2 from the germline V gene are LGHDT and YNNKEL (reference sequence). The CDR3 is made up of 18 amino acids. This CDR3 is CASSLIPAIAGYVGELFF.

This chain joins TRBV6-5 and TRBJ2-5. Germline loops: CDR1 MNHEY, CDR2 SVGAGI. CDR3 length equals 16 residues. CDR3 sequence: CASSYSKTFYQETQYF.